The source of this TCR beta chain is a study of OX40 agonist ivuxolimab in advanced cancers. Points from the study as a whole: The study found among the lowest clonal expansion in partial responders at 0.1-3.0 mg/kg.

Sequencing used immunoSEQ multiplex PCR; TCRdb keeps in-frame clones, though not all of them. This sample has 60,000 to 75,000 clones, with less than 95% found just once. About this clone: Antigen specificity is unknown.

CDR1 is LNHDA and CDR2 is SQIVND in the germline V gene (reference sequence). V lost 3 bases, J lost 2 bases, and 8 bases lay in between. This CDR3 is 15 amino acids long. Material: CD4+ or CD8+ T cells sorted from blood, obtained in a trial of the OX40 agonist ivuxolimab. The V gene is TRBV19, the J gene TRBJ2-6; D is perhaps TRBD2 (6 bases). The receptor's source is an adult with an advanced solid tumor such as melanoma, head and neck, liver or kidney cancer. The CDR3 DNA is TGTGCCAGTAGTATGACGGGAGCTGGGGCCAACGTCCTGACTTTC. Amino acid sequence: CASSMTGAGANVLTF.